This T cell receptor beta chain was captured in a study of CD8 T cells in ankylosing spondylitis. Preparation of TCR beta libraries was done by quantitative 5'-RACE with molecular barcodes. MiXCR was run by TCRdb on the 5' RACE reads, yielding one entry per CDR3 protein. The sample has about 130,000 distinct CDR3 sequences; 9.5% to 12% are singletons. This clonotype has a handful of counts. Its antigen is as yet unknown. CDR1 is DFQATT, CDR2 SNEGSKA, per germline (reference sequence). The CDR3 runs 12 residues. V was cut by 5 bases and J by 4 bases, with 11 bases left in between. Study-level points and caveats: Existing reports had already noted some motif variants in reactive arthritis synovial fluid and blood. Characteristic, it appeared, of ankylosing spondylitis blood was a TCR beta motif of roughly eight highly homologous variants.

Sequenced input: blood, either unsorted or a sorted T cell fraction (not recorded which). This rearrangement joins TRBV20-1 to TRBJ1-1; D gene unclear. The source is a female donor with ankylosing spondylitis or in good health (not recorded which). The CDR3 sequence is CSAWTKSTEAFF. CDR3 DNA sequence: TGCAGTGCTTGGACGAAGAGCACTGAAGCTTTCTTT.